The 6 T cell receptor beta chains below all came from one sample that was sequenced in a study of Graves' ophthalmopathy and Graves' hyperthyroidism. RNA transcripts were the source from which TCR beta CDR3 regions were amplified. First-round RT-PCR relied on HTBI primers, and a second-round multiplex PCR came next. A single record per CDR3 protein comes from TCRdb applying MiXCR to the multiplex PCR reads. The sample records around 1.1 million distinct CDR3 sequences, about two fifths being singletons. The sample taken for sequencing was peripheral blood or thyroid tissue (not recorded which). These receptors were taken from an adult man with Graves' hyperthyroidism.

This clonotype was counted ten times or more. The chain joins TRBV7-6 to TRBJ2-7, with D possibly being TRBD1 (5 bases). In germline, CDR1 is SGHVS, CDR2 FNYEAQ. With 3 bases removed from V and 4 bases from J, the gap between germline ends came to 10 bases. This CDR3 is 13 amino acids long. The CDR3 DNA reads TGTGCCAGCAGCTTTGAGGCAGGGTACGAGCAGTACTTC. The encoded protein is CASSFEAGYEQYF. Together with reference TRBV7-6 and TRBJ2-7, the CDR3 gives the full variable domain: GAGVSQSPRYKVTKRGQDVALRCDPISGHVSLYWYRQALGQGPEFLTYFNYEAQQDKSGLPNDRFSAERPEGSISTLTIQRTEQRDSAMYRCASSFEAGYEQYFGPGTRLTVT.

This clonotype was detected ten times or more. V and J are TRBV5-6 and TRBJ1-5; D is unclear. Germline V CDR1 and CDR2: SGHDT, YYEEEE. Trimming pared 0 bases from V and 3 bases from J, leaving 7 bases between. The CDR3 runs to 14 residues. In nucleotides, the CDR3 is TGTGCCAGCAGCTTGGAAGGCCACAATCAGCCCCAGCATTTT. Translated: CASSLEGHNQPQHF.

About this clonotype itself: The junction shows a germline mismatch at one end, possibly a read error. The chain uses TRBV19 and TRBJ2-7, with TRBD1 as a possible D gene (6 bases). Germline CDR1 reads LNHDA; CDR2 reads SQIVND (reference sequence). The CDR3 sequence is 14 residues long. The CDR3 DNA is TGTGCCAGTAGTAACCCAGGGGATACCTACGGGCAGTACTTC. This codes for CASSNPGDTYGQYF.

This clonotype has a count of ten or more. This chain connects TRBV29-1 to TRBJ1-1; D might be TRBD1 (6 bases). V dropped 5 bases and J dropped 11 bases, with 15 bases sitting between them. The CDR3 contains 11 residues. The germline gives CDR1 SQVTM, CDR2 ANQGSEA. The CDR3 bases are TGCAGCGTTTCGACAGGTCTATCGGCTTTCTTT. This translates into CSVSTGLSAFF. Complete variable domain (other parts from reference TRBV29-1 and TRBJ1-1): SAVISQKPSRDICQRGTSLTIQCQVDSQVTMMFWYRQQPGQSLTLIATANQGSEATYESGFVIDKFPISRPNLTFSTLTVSNMSPEDSSIYLCSVSTGLSAFFGQGTRLTVV.

V gene TRBV19 combines with J gene TRBJ1-5; a possible D gene is TRBD1 (5 bases). Germline lookup yields CDR1 LNHDA and CDR2 SQIVND (reference sequence). This CDR3 is built from 15 residues. Trimming stripped 9 bases from V and 5 bases from J, with 20 bases between. The CDR3 sequence: CASSYWGGVDQPQHF. CDR3 nucleotide sequence: TGTGCCAGCAGTTATTGGGGAGGGGTCGATCAGCCCCAGCATTTT.

This chain connects TRBV5-4 to TRBJ1-1; D might be TRBD1 (6 bases). Per germline, CDR1 SGHNT and CDR2 YYREEE (reference sequence). The CDR3 extends over 15 amino acids. Deletions cut 4 bases from V and 1 base from J, with 14 bases between. The CDR3 bases are TGTGCCAGCAGCCTTCGGACAGCGCAGAACACTGAAGCTTTCTTT. This encodes CASSLRTAQNTEAFF.